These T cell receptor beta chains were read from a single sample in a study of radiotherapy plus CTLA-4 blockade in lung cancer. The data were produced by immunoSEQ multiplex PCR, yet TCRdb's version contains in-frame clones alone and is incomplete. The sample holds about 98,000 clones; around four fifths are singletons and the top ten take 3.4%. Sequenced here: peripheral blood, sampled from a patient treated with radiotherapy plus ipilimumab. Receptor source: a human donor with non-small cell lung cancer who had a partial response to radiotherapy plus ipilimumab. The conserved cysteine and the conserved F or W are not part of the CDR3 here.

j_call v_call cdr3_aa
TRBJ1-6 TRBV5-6 ASSLTPPDNSPLH
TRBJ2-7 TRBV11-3 ASSLEGDSYEQY
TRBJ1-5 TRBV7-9 ASSLSTGDQPQH
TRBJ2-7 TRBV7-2 ASSLLGTSGLGGSYEQY
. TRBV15 ATSLLLAGDGYEQY
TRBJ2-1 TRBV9 ASSVAGTGGGEQF
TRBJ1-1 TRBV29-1 SVENPGEFTEAF
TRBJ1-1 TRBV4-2 ASSQGRFPNTEAF
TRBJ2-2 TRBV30 AWSPRPGLAGGAGGELF
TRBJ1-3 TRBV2 ASSEALYRTASISGNTIY
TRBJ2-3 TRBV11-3 ASSLGQGADTQY
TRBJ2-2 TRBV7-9 ASSIDRGRTGELF
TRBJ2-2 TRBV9 ASSVATGGAAGELF
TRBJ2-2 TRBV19 ASSIIGDTGELF
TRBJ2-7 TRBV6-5 ASGPGDPYEQY